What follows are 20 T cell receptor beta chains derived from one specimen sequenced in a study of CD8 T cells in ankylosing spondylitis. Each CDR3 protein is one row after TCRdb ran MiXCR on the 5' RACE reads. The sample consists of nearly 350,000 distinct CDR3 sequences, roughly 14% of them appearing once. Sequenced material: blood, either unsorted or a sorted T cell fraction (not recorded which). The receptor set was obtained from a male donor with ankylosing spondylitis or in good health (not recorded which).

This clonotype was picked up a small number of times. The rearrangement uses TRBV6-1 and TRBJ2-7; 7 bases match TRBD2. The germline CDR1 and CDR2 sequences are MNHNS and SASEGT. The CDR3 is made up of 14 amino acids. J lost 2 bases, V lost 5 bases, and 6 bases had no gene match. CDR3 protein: CASSRASGPYEQYF. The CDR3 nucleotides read TGTGCCAGCAGTCGGGCTAGCGGCCCCTACGAGCAGTACTTC.

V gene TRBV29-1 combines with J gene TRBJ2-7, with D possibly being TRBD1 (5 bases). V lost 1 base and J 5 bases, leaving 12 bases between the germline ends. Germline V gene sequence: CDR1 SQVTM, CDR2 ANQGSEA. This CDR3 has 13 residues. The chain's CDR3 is CSVEGQGVDEQYF. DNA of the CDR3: TGCAGCGTTGAAGGTCAGGGTGTCGACGAGCAGTACTTC.

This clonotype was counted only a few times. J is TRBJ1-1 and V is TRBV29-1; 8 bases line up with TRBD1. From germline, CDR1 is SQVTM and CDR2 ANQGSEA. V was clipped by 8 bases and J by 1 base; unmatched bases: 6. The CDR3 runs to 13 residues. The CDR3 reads CSIDRGRNTEAFF. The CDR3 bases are TGCAGCATAGACAGGGGTCGGAACACTGAAGCTTTCTTT.

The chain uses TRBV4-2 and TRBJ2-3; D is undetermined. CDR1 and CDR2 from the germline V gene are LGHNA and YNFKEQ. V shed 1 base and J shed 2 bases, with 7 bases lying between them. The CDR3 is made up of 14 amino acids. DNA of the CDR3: TGTGCCAGCAGCCAAGGCCGAAACACAGATACGCAGTATTTT. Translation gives CASSQGRNTDTQYF.

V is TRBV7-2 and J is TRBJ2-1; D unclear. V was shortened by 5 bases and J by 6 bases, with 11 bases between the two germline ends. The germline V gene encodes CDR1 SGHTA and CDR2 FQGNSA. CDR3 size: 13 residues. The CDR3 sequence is CASSERPSNEQFF. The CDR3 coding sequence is TGTGCCAGCAGCGAGAGACCGTCCAATGAGCAGTTCTTC.

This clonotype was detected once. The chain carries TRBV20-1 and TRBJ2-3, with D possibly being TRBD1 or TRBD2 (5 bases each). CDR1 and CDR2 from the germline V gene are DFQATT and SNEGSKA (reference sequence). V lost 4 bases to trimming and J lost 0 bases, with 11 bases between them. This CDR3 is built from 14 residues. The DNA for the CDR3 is TGCAGTGCTATCCGGGGACCTAGCACAGATACGCAGTATTTT. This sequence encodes CSAIRGPSTDTQYF.

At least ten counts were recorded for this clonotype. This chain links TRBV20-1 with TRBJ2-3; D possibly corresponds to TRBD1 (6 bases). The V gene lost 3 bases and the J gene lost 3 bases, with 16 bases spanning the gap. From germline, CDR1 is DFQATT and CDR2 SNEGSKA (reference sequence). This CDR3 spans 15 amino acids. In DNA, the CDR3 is TGCAGTGCTAGGGGCGGGCAGGGGAAGACAGATACGCAGTATTTT. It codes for CSARGGQGKTDTQYF.

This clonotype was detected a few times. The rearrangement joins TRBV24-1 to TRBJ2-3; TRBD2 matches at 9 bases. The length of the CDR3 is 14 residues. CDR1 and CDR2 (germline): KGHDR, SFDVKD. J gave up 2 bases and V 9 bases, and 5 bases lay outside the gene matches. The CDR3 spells CATLTSGLTDTQYF. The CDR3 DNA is TGTGCCACCCTGACTAGCGGCCTCACAGATACGCAGTATTTT.

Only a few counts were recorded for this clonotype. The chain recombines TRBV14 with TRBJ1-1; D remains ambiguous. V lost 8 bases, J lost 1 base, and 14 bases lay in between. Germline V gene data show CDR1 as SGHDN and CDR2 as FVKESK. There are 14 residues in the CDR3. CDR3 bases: TGTGCCAGCTCTATGGTCCCGGGGAACACTGAAGCTTTCTTT. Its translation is CASSMVPGNTEAFF.

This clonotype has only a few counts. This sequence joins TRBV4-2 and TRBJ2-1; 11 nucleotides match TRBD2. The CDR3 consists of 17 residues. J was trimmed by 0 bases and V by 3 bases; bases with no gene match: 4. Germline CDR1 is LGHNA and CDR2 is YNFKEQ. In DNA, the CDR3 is TGTGCCAGCAGCCATTCTAGCGGGGGGAGCTCCTACAATGAGCAGTTCTTC. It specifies CASSHSSGGSSYNEQFF.

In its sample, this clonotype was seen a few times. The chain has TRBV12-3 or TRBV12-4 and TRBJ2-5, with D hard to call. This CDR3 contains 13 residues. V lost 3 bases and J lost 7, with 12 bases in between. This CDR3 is CASSFERFGTQYF. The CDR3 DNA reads TGTGCCAGCAGTTTTGAGAGGTTCGGGACCCAGTACTTC.

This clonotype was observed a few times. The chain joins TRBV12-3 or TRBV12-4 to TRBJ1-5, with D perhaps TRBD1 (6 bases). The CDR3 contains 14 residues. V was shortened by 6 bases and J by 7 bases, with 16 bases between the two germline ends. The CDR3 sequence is CASRVQGEGQPQHF. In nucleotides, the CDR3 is TGTGCCAGCAGGGTACAGGGTGAGGGCCAGCCCCAGCATTTT.

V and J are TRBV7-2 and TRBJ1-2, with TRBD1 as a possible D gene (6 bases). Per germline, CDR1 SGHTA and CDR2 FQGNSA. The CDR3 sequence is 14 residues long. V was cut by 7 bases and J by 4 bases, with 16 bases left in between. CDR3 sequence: CASIPSQGFYGYTF. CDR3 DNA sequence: TGTGCCAGCATTCCTTCGCAGGGGTTCTATGGCTACACCTTC.

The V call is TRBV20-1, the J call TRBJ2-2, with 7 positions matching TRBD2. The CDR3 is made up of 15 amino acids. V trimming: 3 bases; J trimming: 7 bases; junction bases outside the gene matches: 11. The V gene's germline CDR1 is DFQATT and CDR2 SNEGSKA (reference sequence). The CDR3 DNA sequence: TGCAGTGCTAGGGGGTCCGGGACTAATTACGGGGAGCTGTTTTTT. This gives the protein CSARGSGTNYGELFF.

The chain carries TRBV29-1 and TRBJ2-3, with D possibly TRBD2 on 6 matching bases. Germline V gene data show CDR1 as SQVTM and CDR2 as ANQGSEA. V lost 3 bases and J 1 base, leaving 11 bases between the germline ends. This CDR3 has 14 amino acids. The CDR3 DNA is TGCAGCGTTGACGCGGGGCCTCGCACAGATACGCAGTATTTT. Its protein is CSVDAGPRTDTQYF.

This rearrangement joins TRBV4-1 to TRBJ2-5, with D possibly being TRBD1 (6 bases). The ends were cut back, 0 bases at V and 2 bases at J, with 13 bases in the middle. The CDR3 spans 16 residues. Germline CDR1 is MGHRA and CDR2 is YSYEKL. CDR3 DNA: TGCGCCAGCAGCCAAGAACCCAGGGGTCGGCAAGAGACCCAGTACTTC. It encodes CASSQEPRGRQETQYF.

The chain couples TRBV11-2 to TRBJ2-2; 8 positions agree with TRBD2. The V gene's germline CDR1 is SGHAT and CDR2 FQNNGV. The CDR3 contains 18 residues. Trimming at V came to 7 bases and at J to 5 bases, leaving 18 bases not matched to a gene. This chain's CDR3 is CASTSPRAGGPGTGELFF. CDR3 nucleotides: TGTGCCAGCACCTCCCCAAGGGCGGGAGGCCCGGGGACCGGGGAGCTGTTTTTT.

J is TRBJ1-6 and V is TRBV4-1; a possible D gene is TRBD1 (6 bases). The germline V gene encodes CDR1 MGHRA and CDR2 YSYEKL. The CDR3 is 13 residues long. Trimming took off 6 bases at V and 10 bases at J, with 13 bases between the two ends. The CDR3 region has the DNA TGCGCCAGCAGGCCTGGGAGGGGGTCACCCCTCCACTTT. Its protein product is CASRPGRGSPLHF.

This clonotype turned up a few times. CDR3 sequence reads: CASSPDRANQPQHF. CDR3 nucleotides: TGTGCCAGCAGTCCCGACAGGGCCAATCAGCCCCAGCATTTT. The genes are TRBV27 and TRBJ1-5, with 7 bases matching TRBD1. Looked up from germline, CDR1 is MNHEY and CDR2 is SMNVEV (reference sequence). V was clipped by 5 bases and J by 3 bases; unmatched bases: 4. CDR3 length equals 14 residues.

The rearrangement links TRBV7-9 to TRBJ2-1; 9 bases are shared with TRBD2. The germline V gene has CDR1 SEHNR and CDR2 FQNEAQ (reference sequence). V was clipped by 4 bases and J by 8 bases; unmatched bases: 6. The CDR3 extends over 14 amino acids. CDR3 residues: CASSYGTSFDEQFF. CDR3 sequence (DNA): TGTGCCAGCAGCTACGGGACTAGCTTCGATGAGCAGTTCTTC.